This T cell receptor beta chain was observed in a study of blood T cells in healthy people across ages. The table lists this clonotype with many counts. Combining a sample-barcoded 5' primer with a J-beta primer mix, a second PCR ran for roughly 7 to 12 cycles. TCRdb ran MiXCR on the 5' RACE reads and lists one entry per CDR3 protein. The sample has around 870,000 distinct CDR3 sequences; 29% are singletons. The sequencing input was blood. This receptor was identified in a woman of 80 years or more in good health.

Here the CDR3 reads CSVDSSDTQYF. Written as DNA, the CDR3 is TGCAGCGTTGATAGTAGTGATACGCAGTATTTT. This sequence joins TRBV29-1 and TRBJ2-3; D gene unclear. The CDR3 consists of 11 residues. V lost 3 bases, J lost 6 bases, and 7 bases lay in between. CDR1 is SQVTM and CDR2 is ANQGSEA in the germline V gene.